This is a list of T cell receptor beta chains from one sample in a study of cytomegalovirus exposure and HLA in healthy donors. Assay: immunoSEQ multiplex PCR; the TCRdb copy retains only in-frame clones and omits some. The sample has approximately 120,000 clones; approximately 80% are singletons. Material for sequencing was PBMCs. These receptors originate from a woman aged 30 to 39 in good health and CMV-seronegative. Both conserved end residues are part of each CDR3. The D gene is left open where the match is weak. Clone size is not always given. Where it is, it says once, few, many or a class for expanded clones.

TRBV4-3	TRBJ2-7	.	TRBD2	TGCGCCAGCAGCCAAGAGGGGACTAGCGGGTACTACGAGCAGTACTTC	CASSQEGTSGYYEQYF
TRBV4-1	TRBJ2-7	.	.	TGCGCCAGCAGAGACTACGACAACTACGAGCAGTACTTC	CASRDYDNYEQYF
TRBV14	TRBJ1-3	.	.	TGTGCCAGCAGCCAAGCTCAGTCAGGAAACACCATATATTTT	CASSQAQSGNTIYF
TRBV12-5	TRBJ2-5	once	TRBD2	TGTGCTAGTGGTATGGGACTATCGGGAGAGACCCAGTACTTC	CASGMGLSGETQYF
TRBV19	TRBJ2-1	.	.	TGTGCCAGTAGTATAGACTTCGACAATGAGCAGTTCTTC	CASSIDFDNEQFF
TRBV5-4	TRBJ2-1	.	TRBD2	TGTGCCAGCAGATCCGGACTAGCGGGAGTATCGCGGGCGGATGAGCAGTTCTTC	CASRSGLAGVSRADEQFF
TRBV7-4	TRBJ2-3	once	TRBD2	TGTGCCAGCAGCTTAGGGCTAGCGGCCCTCCACACAGATACGCAGTATTTT	CASSLGLAALHTDTQYF
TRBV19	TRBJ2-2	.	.	TGTGCCAGTAGTCTACTTCTCACCGGGGAGCTGTTTTTT	CASSLLLTGELFF
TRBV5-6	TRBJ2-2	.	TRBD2	TGTGCCAGCGAGCGCAGGACCAGCGGGAGAGGTGGAACCGGGGAGCTGTTTTTT	CASERRTSGRGGTGELFF
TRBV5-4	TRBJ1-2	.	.	TGTGCCAGCAGCGAGGGTTGGGGGGTTAACTATGGCTACACCTTC	CASSEGWGVNYGYTF
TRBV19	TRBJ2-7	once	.	TGTGCCAGTAGTACTGAGTACGAGCAGTACTTC	CASSTEYEQYF
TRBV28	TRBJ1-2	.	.	TGTGCCAGCAGTTCGCCAACAGGGTACTATGGCTACACCTTC	CASSSPTGYYGYTF
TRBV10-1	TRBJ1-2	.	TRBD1	TGCGCCAGCAGAAAAGGGACAGGTAACTATGGCTACACCTTC	CASRKGTGNYGYTF
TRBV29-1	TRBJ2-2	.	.	TGCAGCGTTGTGGACAGTCGGAACACCGGGGAGCTGTTTTTT	CSVVDSRNTGELFF